This T cell receptor (beta chain) originates from a study of early T cells in non-severe SARS-CoV-2 infection. This clonotype was counted at least ten times. Its antigen remains unidentified. Separate cDNA molecules each had unique molecular identifiers attached to them. TCRdb re-called the 5' RACE reads through MiXCR, storing one row per CDR3 protein. The table lists around 23,000 distinct CDR3 sequences, around 4.3% of them singletons. Germline V CDR1 and CDR2: MNHNS, SASEGT. The CDR3 is 16 amino acids. Trimming removed 3 bases at V and 3 bases at J, with 17 bases between. Whole-study findings and limits: Matching against VDJdb likely underestimated virus-specific expansions, favoring anti-spike CD8.

The sequencing sample was made of whole blood. J is TRBJ1-2 and V is TRBV6-1; D remains ambiguous. This TCR was recovered from an adult who was a healthcare worker with PCR-confirmed SARS-CoV-2 infection or an uninfected control (not recorded which). CDR3 loop: CASSDGPLGRYYGYTF. The CDR3 DNA reads TGTGCCAGCAGTGACGGGCCGCTCGGCAGGTACTATGGCTACACCTTC.